This TCR beta chain was found in a study of response to subunit inactivated influenza vaccine. MiXCR was run by TCRdb on the RT-PCR reads, yielding one entry per CDR3 protein. There are some 850,000 distinct CDR3 sequences in the sample; approximately 18% occur only once, and roughly a tenth lies in the top ten. After removal of 4 bases from V and 0 bases from J, the junction contained 10 bases not matched to a gene. From germline, CDR1 is SGHRS and CDR2 YFSETQ. This CDR3 has 16 residues. Overall study findings and caveats: A suggestion made by the authors is that each seasonal influenza vaccination recruits few new T cells.

This clonotype was seen a few times. Antigen specificity is unknown. The genes are TRBV5-1 and TRBJ2-7; 7 positions agree with TRBD2. This TCR was sampled from a man in his fifties or sixties who received an inactivated influenza vaccine. This specimen consisted of PBMCs from blood, obtained roughly 5 days after vaccination. The CDR3 sequence is CASSKTAGWASYEQYF. The CDR3 DNA reads TGCGCCAGCAGCAAAACAGCGGGATGGGCCTCCTACGAGCAGTACTTC.